The 32 T cell receptor beta chains given below trace back to one sample, sequenced in a study of OX40 agonist ivuxolimab in advanced cancers. The method was immunoSEQ multiplex PCR; TCRdb's version includes in-frame clones alone and lacks a portion of them. Among approximately 90,000 clones, approximately 89% were seen once, and the ten largest hold approximately 0.36%. The sample was CD4+ or CD8+ T cells sorted from blood, taken in a trial of the OX40 agonist ivuxolimab. The receptors were gathered from an adult with an advanced solid tumor such as melanoma, head and neck, liver or kidney cancer.

The chain joins TRBV7-3 to TRBJ1-5, with unresolved D. Trimming took 2 bases from V and 5 from J, leaving 7 bases between them. The CDR3 consists of 13 residues. Germline V CDR1 and CDR2: SGHTA, FQGTGA. CDR3 residues: CASSLLPHQPQHF. In DNA, the CDR3 is TGTGCCAGCAGCTTACTCCCTCATCAGCCCCAGCATTTT.

The chain carries TRBV27 and TRBJ1-6; D is perhaps TRBD1 (6 bases). The CDR3 covers 12 residues. Trimming removed 10 bases from V and 14 bases from J, with 18 bases in between. Per the germline V gene, CDR1 is MNHEY and CDR2 is SMNVEV (reference sequence). For the CDR3, the DNA is TGTGCCACCCGACAGGACATTGGTACCCTCCACTTT. It is translated as CATRQDIGTLHF.

In regard to this clone: Mismatch with germline at one junction end may stem from a read error. The chain combines TRBV7-7 with TRBJ2-5, with D hard to call. This CDR3 comprises 14 residues. CDR1 is SSHAT, CDR2 FNYEAQ, per germline (reference sequence). The CDR3 nucleotides read TGTGCTAGCAGCTTATATGGCGACCAAGAGACCCAGTACTTC. The encoded protein is CASSLYGDQETQYF.

This chain uses TRBV5-1 with TRBJ2-2, with 12 bases identical to TRBD1. The germline V gene has CDR1 SGHRS and CDR2 YFSETQ. CDR3 size: 16 residues. V was clipped by 4 bases and J by 7 bases; unmatched bases: 8. This CDR3 reads CASSPQGQGAGGELFF. The CDR3 DNA reads TGCGCCAGCAGCCCCCAGGGACAGGGGGCCGGCGGGGAGCTGTTTTTT.

In this sample, this clone turned up a few times. V usage is TRBV5-6 and J usage is TRBJ2-2; D perhaps matches TRBD1 (5 bases). Germline CDR1 SGHDT, CDR2 YYEEEE. This CDR3 is 14 amino acids long. The V gene lost 1 base and the J gene lost 7 bases, with 11 bases spanning the gap. The CDR3 DNA sequence: TGTGCCAGCAGCTTGAACAGGTTGGGCGGGGAGCTGTTTTTT. It yields the protein CASSLNRLGGELFF.

This clone has just a few counts. The V and J genes are TRBV11-2 and TRBJ2-7, with D uncertain. This CDR3 contains 14 residues. In germline, CDR1 is SGHAT, CDR2 FQNNGV. V was shortened by 5 bases and J by 0 bases, with 11 bases between the two germline ends. CDR3 nucleotides: TGTGCCAGCAGCCCGAAACCAACCTCCTACGAGCAGTACTTC. It yields the protein CASSPKPTSYEQYF.

The sample holds one count of this clone. The chain links TRBV7-6 to TRBJ2-3; D may correspond to TRBD1 or TRBD2 (6 bases each). V was cut by 4 bases and J by 1 base, with 15 bases left in between. Germline V gives CDR1 SGHVS, CDR2 FNYEAQ. This CDR3 spans 16 amino acids. The CDR3 DNA follows: TGTGCCAGCAGCTCAAGGGGGGCCGGTGGCACAGATACGCAGTATTTT. This gives the protein CASSSRGAGGTDTQYF.

This CDR3 is CASSQNPTAEAFF. The CDR3 bases are TGTGCCAGCAGCCAGAACCCCACCGCTGAAGCTTTCTTT. V usage is TRBV6-5 and J usage is TRBJ1-1; no clear D. Trimming pared 6 bases from V and 6 bases from J, leaving 14 bases between. Germline values: CDR1 MNHEY, CDR2 SVGAGI. CDR3 length equals 13 residues.

The CDR3 region has the DNA TGTGCCAGCAGCCCGCGGACAGGGACCTATAGCAATCAGCCCCAGCATTTT. Its protein is CASSPRTGTYSNQPQHF. J is TRBJ1-5 and V is TRBV11-2; TRBD1 matches 8 bases. The length of the CDR3 is 17 residues. Trimming at V came to 5 bases and at J to 0 bases, leaving 9 bases not matched to a gene. Germline-derived CDR1 and CDR2 are SGHAT and FQNNGV.

The chain uses TRBV30 and TRBJ1-4, with D unresolved. The CDR3 is 13 amino acids. The V gene lost 0 bases and the J gene lost 7 bases, with 9 bases spanning the gap. The germline CDR1 and CDR2 sequences are GTSNPN and SVGIG (reference sequence). The CDR3 bases are TGTGCCTGGAGTGTACGATTATTTGAAAAACTGTTTTTT. This codes for CAWSVRLFEKLFF.

The chain has TRBV28 and TRBJ1-2; the D gene is possibly TRBD1 (6 bases). Trimming cost V 7 bases and J 7 bases, with 16 bases left between them. CDR3 length equals 13 residues. CDR1 is MDHEN, CDR2 SYDVKM, per germline. The CDR3 protein is CASNGGRPRGYTF. CDR3 nucleotides: TGTGCCAGCAACGGGGGCCGCCCTCGTGGCTACACCTTC.

The rearrangement links TRBV7-2 to TRBJ1-4, with D uncertain. The CDR3 extends over 18 amino acids. With 4 bases removed from V and 5 bases from J, the gap between germline ends came to 23 bases. Germline V CDR1 and CDR2: SGHTA, FQGNSA. CDR3 nucleotide sequence: TGTGCCAGCAGCTGGGGATTGTCAGGTTCTAGAGGGAATGAAAAACTGTTTTTT. This sequence encodes CASSWGLSGSRGNEKLFF.

This clone has a handful of counts. The V gene is TRBV19, the J gene TRBJ1-1; TRBD1 aligns across 7 bases. This CDR3 is 13 amino acids long. After removal of 7 bases from V and 1 base from J, the junction contained 3 bases not matched to a gene. Germline CDR1 and CDR2: LNHDA and SQIVND (reference sequence). CDR3 sequence (DNA): TGTGCCAGTACGGGACAGAAGAACACTGAAGCTTTCTTT. Protein product: CASTGQKNTEAFF.

The chain links TRBV6-5 to TRBJ1-5; D is perhaps TRBD1 (6 bases). V was pared by 5 bases and J by 6 bases, with 11 bases between. The CDR3 covers 13 residues. Per the germline V gene, CDR1 is MNHEY and CDR2 is SVGAGI. The DNA of the CDR3 is TGTGCCAGCAGTAGACAGGTTTCTCAGCCCCAGCATTTT. Protein sequence: CASSRQVSQPQHF.

V is TRBV15 and J is TRBJ2-1, with D tentatively TRBD2 (6 bases). The CDR3 loop spans 16 amino acids. V lost 9 bases and J 6 bases, leaving 24 bases between the germline ends. CDR1 and CDR2 (germline): LNHNV, YYDKDF (reference sequence). Written as DNA, the CDR3 is TGTGCCACAGACGATATGGGGCCCCGGCGGGGCAATGAGCAGTTCTTC. Encoded protein: CATDDMGPRRGNEQFF. Complete variable domain (other parts from reference TRBV15 and TRBJ2-1): DAMVIQNPRYQVTQFGKPVTLSCSQTLNHNVMYWYQQKSSQAPKLLFHYYDKDFNNEADTPDNFQSRRPNTSFCFLDIRSPGLGDTAMYLCATDDMGPRRGNEQFFGPGTRLTVL.

CDR3: CASSYLADDRSGGYTF. The CDR3 DNA reads as TGTGCCAGCAGTTACCTGGCCGACGATAGATCGGGCGGCTACACCTTC. The chain employs TRBV6-5 and TRBJ1-2; the D is unclear. The V gene lost 2 bases and the J gene lost 8 bases, with 21 bases spanning the gap. The germline V gene has CDR1 MNHEY and CDR2 SVGAGI. This CDR3 spans 16 amino acids.

V gene TRBV6-1 combines with J gene TRBJ2-7, with D hard to call. The CDR3 is 11 residues long. Germline V gene lookup returns CDR1 MNHNS and CDR2 SASEGT. V was clipped by 6 bases and J by 7 bases, with 10 bases between them. CDR3: CASSLPLEQYF. The CDR3 DNA sequence: TGTGCCAGCAGCCTACCGTTAGAGCAGTACTTC.

The chain has TRBV5-1 and TRBJ1-2; D call uncertain. V was clipped by 0 bases and J by 2 bases, with 8 bases between them. Per the germline V gene, CDR1 is SGHRS and CDR2 is YFSETQ. The CDR3 runs 14 residues. The CDR3 DNA is TGCGCCAGCAGCTTGGACATAAACAACTATGGCTACACCTTC. This encodes CASSLDINNYGYTF. The full variable domain, in which reference TRBV5-1 and TRBJ1-2 provide the parts outside the CDR3, is KAGVTQTPRYLIKTRGQQVTLSCSPISGHRSVSWYQQTPGQGLQFLFEYFSETQRNKGNFPGRFSGRQFSNSRSEMNVSTLELGDSALYLCASSLDINNYGYTFGSGTRLTVV.

The chain joins TRBV2 to TRBJ2-7, with a tentative D call TRBD2 (6 bases). CDR1 is SNHLY and CDR2 is FYNNEI in the germline V gene. V was clipped by 6 bases and J by 0 bases, with 15 bases between them. The CDR3 extends over 15 amino acids. CDR3 bases: TGTGCCAGCAGGCGCCGGGACTCCGCCTCCTACGAGCAGTACTTC. Translating it yields CASRRRDSASYEQYF. Full variable domain (outside the CDR3, taken from reference TRBV2 and TRBJ2-7): EPEVTQTPSHQVTQMGQEVILRCVPISNHLYFYWYRQILGQKVEFLVSFYNNEISEKSEIFDDQFSVERPDGSNFTLKIRSTKLEDSAMYFCASRRRDSASYEQYFGPGTRLTVT.

V is TRBV19 and J is TRBJ2-7, with D hard to call. Trimming stripped 6 bases from V and 1 base from J, with 4 bases between. The CDR3 is 11 residues long. From germline, CDR1 is LNHDA and CDR2 SQIVND (reference sequence). The CDR3 spells CASSSSYEQYF. The CDR3, as DNA: TGTGCCAGTAGCAGTTCCTACGAGCAGTACTTC.

The rearrangement joins TRBV29-1 to TRBJ2-1; TRBD2 aligns across 15 bases. This CDR3 is 15 amino acids long. The V and J ends lost 7 bases and 7 bases, in that order; junction bases with no gene match: 8. Germline values: CDR1 SQVTM, CDR2 ANQGSEA. This CDR3 is CSAGLAGGPMNEQFF. The CDR3 DNA reads TGCAGCGCCGGACTAGCGGGAGGGCCCATGAATGAGCAGTTCTTC.

The chain uses TRBV7-3 and TRBJ2-1, with D unresolved. From germline, CDR1 is SGHTA and CDR2 FQGTGA. This CDR3 comprises 12 residues. V was clipped by 1 base and J by 10 bases, with 8 bases between them. CDR3 sequence (DNA): TGTGCCAGCAGCTTAAATCTTTTAGAGCAGTTCTTC. This sequence encodes CASSLNLLEQFF. Full variable domain (outside the CDR3, taken from reference TRBV7-3 and TRBJ2-1): GAGVSQTPSNKVTEKGKYVELRCDPISGHTALYWYRQSLGQGPEFLIYFQGTGAADDSGLPNDRFFAVRPEGSVSTLKIQRTERGDSAVYLCASSLNLLEQFFGPGTRLTVL.

The genes are TRBV7-3 and TRBJ2-1; D is possibly TRBD2 (6 bases). V was shortened by 1 base and J by 0 bases, with 10 bases between the two germline ends. CDR1 is SGHTA, CDR2 FQGTGA, per germline. The CDR3 has 16 residues. The CDR3 loop reads CASSLNTGSSYNEQFF. Written as DNA, the CDR3 is TGTGCCAGCAGCTTAAATACCGGGAGCTCCTACAATGAGCAGTTCTTC.

This chain uses TRBV10-3 with TRBJ1-2; D is unclear. The CDR3 length is 13 residues. Germline lookup yields CDR1 ENHRY and CDR2 SYGVKD. Trimming shortened V by 2 bases and J by 7 bases, and 11 bases separated the two germline ends. CDR3 protein: CAISEAWTSGYTF. The CDR3 nucleotides are TGTGCCATCAGTGAGGCTTGGACGAGTGGCTACACCTTC.

The chain combines TRBV4-2 with TRBJ2-1; a weak D match, TRBD2 (6 bases). CDR1 LGHNA and CDR2 YNFKEQ come from the germline V gene. This CDR3 region has 15 residues. Between the trimmed V and J ends, which lost 1 base and 7 bases, there was a span of 14 bases. The CDR3 DNA reads TGTGCCAGCAGCCAAGTAGGCGGGAATAGGAATGAGCAGTTCTTC. Encoded protein: CASSQVGGNRNEQFF.

This clone was counted only a few times. The chain couples TRBV7-9 to TRBJ2-5; D unresolved. The germline V gene encodes CDR1 SEHNR and CDR2 FQNEAQ (reference sequence). V was clipped by 2 bases and J by 1 base, with 11 bases between them. The CDR3 is 15 residues long. CDR3 nucleotides: TGTGCCAGCAGCTTACGGCCTGAGTCCCAAGAGACCCAGTACTTC. Translation gives CASSLRPESQETQYF.

This chain links TRBV7-3 with TRBJ1-2; 8 bases line up with TRBD1. This CDR3 is built from 16 residues. Germline CDR1 reads SGHTA; CDR2 reads FQGTGA. V shed 2 bases and J 9 bases; nucleotides not matched to a gene: 14. The DNA of the CDR3 is TGTGCCAGCAGCTTAGGCTCCGGACAGGGTAGTAGGAGCTACACCTTC. Its translation is CASSLGSGQGSRSYTF.

The V gene is TRBV4-2, the J gene TRBJ1-3; possibly TRBD1 for D (6 bases). The V gene's germline CDR1 is LGHNA and CDR2 YNFKEQ. The V end lost 0 bases, the J end lost 4 bases, and 10 bases lay between the germline ends. This CDR3 is 15 amino acids long. Here the CDR3 reads CASSQDRGSGNTIYF. As DNA, the CDR3 is TGTGCCAGCAGCCAAGACAGGGGTTCGGGAAACACCATATATTTT.

This chain joins TRBV11-2 and TRBJ2-7; no reliable D call. The CDR3 contains 13 residues. Germline assignment: CDR1 SGHAT and CDR2 FQNNGV. V lost 7 bases and J 0 bases, leaving 10 bases between the germline ends. CDR3 DNA sequence: TGTGCCAGCAAGCTTGGGGACTCCTACGAGCAGTACTTC. This translates into CASKLGDSYEQYF.

The chain uses TRBV4-3 and TRBJ2-5, with D unresolved. The CDR3 is 13 residues long. V was trimmed by 4 bases and J by 4 bases, leaving 10 bases between them. Germline CDR1 LGHNA, CDR2 YSLEER. The CDR3 coding sequence is TGCGCCAGCAGCCTTGGGAAGCGAGAGACCCAGTACTTC. Translating gives CASSLGKRETQYF.

V usage is TRBV2 and J usage is TRBJ2-5, with 10 nucleotides matching TRBD2. This CDR3 has 15 amino acids. Losses at the gene ends were 6 bases for V and 3 bases for J; bases not matched to a gene: 7. CDR1 and CDR2 (germline): SNHLY, FYNNEI. The CDR3 reads CASRRGTSDEETQYF. CDR3 DNA sequence: TGTGCCAGCAGGCGCGGGACTAGCGATGAAGAGACCCAGTACTTC.

The chain employs TRBV29-1 and TRBJ1-4, with unresolved D. The V end lost 8 bases, the J end lost 7 bases, and 11 bases lay between the germline ends. The CDR3 spans 11 residues. The germline V gene encodes CDR1 SQVTM and CDR2 ANQGSEA. As DNA, the CDR3 is TGCAGCTACCGGGGTTCTGAAAAACTGTTTTTT. Its translation: CSYRGSEKLFF.